A selection of T cell receptor beta chains follows, all from one sample in a study of shared clonotypes between healthy human individuals. Sequenced by immunoSEQ multiplex PCR; TCRdb stores in-frame clones only, minus some. The table records roughly 500,000 clones, roughly 77% of them present only once. Sample: PBMCs. The receptors were gathered from a woman aged 35 to 49 in good health. Some clones in this sample may be carry-over from other donors' samples. Both conserved end residues are part of each CDR3. A D gene is named only where the DNA matches it firmly. Size values are once, few and many counts, or a class for expanded clones, and some rows have none.

j_gene | abundance | v_gene | d_gene | CDR3nt | CDR3aa
TRBJ1-3 | NA | TRBV27 | TRBD1 | TGTGCCAGCAGTTTAAGTACAGGGGTGGGAAACACCATATATTTT | CASSLSTGVGNTIYF
TRBJ1-1 | once | TRBV20-1 | NA | TGCAGTGCTGCGTGGAACACTGAAGCTTTCTTT | CSAAWNTEAFF
TRBJ2-5 | NA | TRBV5-1 | TRBD1 | TGCGCCAGCAGCTTCCCTCGACAGGGGGAAGAGACCCAGTACTTC | CASSFPRQGEETQYF
TRBJ1-4 | NA | TRBV5-4 | NA | TGTGCCAGCAGCGAACAGTCTAATGAAAAACTGTTTTTT | CASSEQSNEKLFF
TRBJ2-2 | once | TRBV19 | TRBD1 | TGTGCCAGTAGCCAGGGGGTTAGAACCGGGGAGCTGTTTTTT | CASSQGVRTGELFF
TRBJ2-1 | NA | TRBV9 | NA | TGTGCCAGCAGCGTCTTAGCGTCATCCTACAATGAGCAGTTCTTC | CASSVLASSYNEQFF
TRBJ2-1 | NA | TRBV2 | NA | TGTGCCAGCAGTGAAAGGGCCCCCCTTGGGCAGTTCTTC | CASSERAPLGQFF
TRBJ2-2 | NA | TRBV19 | TRBD1 | TGTGCCAGTAGTGGGACGGGACAGGGCAAGGTTAGGGCAGCCGGGGAGCTGTTTTTT | CASSGTGQGKVRAAGELFF
TRBJ2-2 | NA | TRBV28 | NA | TGTGCCAGCAGTCGACAATTAACCGGGGAGCTGTTTTTT | CASSRQLTGELFF
TRBJ1-1 | few | TRBV27 | NA | TGTGCCAGCAGTTTATCGGGAACAGGGTGGTTTAGGACTGAAACTTTCTTT | CASSLSGTGWFRTETFF
TRBJ1-2 | many | TRBV30 | NA | TGTGCCTGGAGTGTACGGGCGGATGGCTACACCTTC | CAWSVRADGYTF
TRBJ2-3 | NA | TRBV9 | NA | TGTGCCAGCAGCGTAGGCAGGTTAGGGTTCACAGATACGCAGTATTTT | CASSVGRLGFTDTQYF
TRBJ2-1 | NA | TRBV18 | NA | TGTGCCAGCTCACCACCGGGGAGCGGCAATGAGCAGTTCTTC | CASSPPGSGNEQFF
TRBJ2-2 | few | TRBV5-1 | TRBD1 | TGCGCCAGCAGCTTGGAAGGGACAGGGGGTACCGGGGAGCTGTTTTTT | CASSLEGTGGTGELFF
TRBJ2-2 | few | TRBV19 | TRBD1 | TGTGCCAGTAGTATCCGGCAAGGACAGGGGAACACCGGGGAGCTGTTTTTT | CASSIRQGQGNTGELFF
TRBJ2-7 | NA | TRBV2 | TRBD1 | TGTGCCAGCAGATCCGGGACAGGAACCTACGAGCAGTACTTC | CASRSGTGTYEQYF
TRBJ1-2 | NA | TRBV28 | NA | TGTGCCAGCTCCAACAGGGACCTCACTGGCTACACCTTC | CASSNRDLTGYTF
TRBJ2-5 | NA | TRBV20-1 | TRBD2 | TGCAGTGCCGGGCGGGGGGAGACCCAGTACTTC | CSAGRGETQYF
TRBJ2-5 | NA | TRBV2 | NA | TGTGCCAGCAGTTATACAGAGGGAGAGACCCAGTACTTC | CASSYTEGETQYF
TRBJ2-7 | NA | TRBV5-6 | NA | TGTGCCAGCAGCTTGGGTTTAGGCTTGTACGAGCAGTACTTC | CASSLGLGLYEQYF
TRBJ1-5 | NA | TRBV28 | NA | TGTGCCAGCAGTTCCCACTATAGCAATCAGCCCCAGCATTTT | CASSSHYSNQPQHF
TRBJ2-1 | NA | TRBV5-1 | TRBD1 | TGCGCCAGCAGCTTGGGACAGGGCTCCTACAATGAGCAGTTCTTC | CASSLGQGSYNEQFF
TRBJ2-7 | NA | TRBV5-1 | TRBD2 | TGCGCCAGCAGCCTCACTAGCGGCTCCTACGAGCAGTACTTC | CASSLTSGSYEQYF
TRBJ2-1 | NA | TRBV25-1 | NA | TGTGCCAGCAGTGAATGGGGGGGCCCTCGGGTCTTC | CASSEWGGPRVF
TRBJ2-3 | few | TRBV6-5 | NA | TGTGCCAGCAGTCCAGCCGGGACCGGGAATACGCAGTATTTT | CASSPAGTGNTQYF
TRBJ1-5 | NA | TRBV6-6 | NA | TGTGCCAGCAGACAGGAGCTGGCGGAGCAGCCCCAGCATTTT | CASRQELAEQPQHF
TRBJ2-7 | NA | TRBV28 | TRBD1 | TGTGCCAGCACCAACCGGGACAGGGGCTACGAGCAGTACTTC | CASTNRDRGYEQYF
TRBJ2-6 | many | TRBV5-1 | NA | TGCGCCAGCAGCTCTAAAAACTCTGGGGCCAACGTCCTGACTTTC | CASSSKNSGANVLTF
TRBJ2-2 | NA | TRBV9 | NA | TGTGCCAGCAGCGTAGTCGGGGAAAACACCGGGGAGCTGTTTTTT | CASSVVGENTGELFF
TRBJ2-1 | NA | TRBV5-5 | NA | TGTGCCAGCAGCTTAGAGGAGTACGACGGCCCGTACAATGAGCAGTTCTTC | CASSLEEYDGPYNEQFF
TRBJ2-1 | few | TRBV18 | NA | TGTGCCAGCTCACCTCGAGGGGAGCAGTTCTTC | CASSPRGEQFF
TRBJ1-2 | NA | TRBV18 | NA | TGTGCCAGCTCACCGGGGCAGGGGTTAGACTATGGCTACACCTTC | CASSPGQGLDYGYTF
TRBJ2-1 | NA | TRBV18 | TRBD2 | TGTGCCAGCTCAGGACTAGCGGGAGATGGCTATGAGCAGTTCTTC | CASSGLAGDGYEQFF
TRBJ2-2 | NA | TRBV28 | TRBD2 | TGTGCCAGCAGGGGGAGCGGGAGGGAGACCGGGGAGCTGTTTTTT | CASRGSGRETGELFF
TRBJ2-7 | NA | TRBV7-9 | TRBD1 | TGTGCCAGCAGCTTATTGGGACAGGGCACCTACGAGCAGTACTTC | CASSLLGQGTYEQYF
TRBJ2-7 | NA | TRBV27 | NA | TGTGCCAGCAGTTTATACGGGGGTATCGCCTACGAGCAGTACTTC | CASSLYGGIAYEQYF
TRBJ2-3 | NA | TRBV11-2 | TRBD2 | TGTGCCAGCAACCCTCTAGCGGGCACAGATACGCAGTATTTT | CASNPLAGTDTQYF
TRBJ2-1 | NA | TRBV28 | TRBD2 | TGTGCCAGCAAGGGACTAGCGGGAGATTCGTACATTGGGATCCAATACAATGAGCAGTTCTTC | CASKGLAGDSYIGIQYNEQFF
TRBJ2-3 | NA | TRBV10-1 | NA | TGCGCCAGCTCGAGGGCCCAGGGCGTAAGAGATACGCAGTATTTT | CASSRAQGVRDTQYF
TRBJ2-1 | NA | TRBV6-6 | NA | TGTGCCAGCAGTGAGGTCCCCCCATACAATGAGCAGTTCTTC | CASSEVPPYNEQFF
TRBJ2-5 | NA | TRBV6-5 | NA | TGTGCCAGCAGCACGGCGGGATTTGGAGAGACCCAGTACTTC | CASSTAGFGETQYF
TRBJ2-2 | NA | TRBV5-4 | NA | TGTGCCAGCACTTACACCCGAGGCACCGGGGAGCTGTTTTTT | CASTYTRGTGELFF
TRBJ2-7 | NA | TRBV19 | TRBD2 | TGTGCCAGTAGTATAGCTAGCGGGAGGCCCTACGAGCAGTACTTC | CASSIASGRPYEQYF
TRBJ2-2 | NA | TRBV7-3 | NA | TGTGCCAGCAGCTTAGGTCTAGGGGACGCCGGGGAGCTGTTTTTT | CASSLGLGDAGELFF
TRBJ2-3 | NA | TRBV6-1 | TRBD2 | TGTGCCAGCAGTGACCCTAGCGGGAGTAGGGATACGCAGTATTTT | CASSDPSGSRDTQYF
TRBJ1-4 | NA | TRBV7-9 | NA | TGTGCCAGCAGCCCACTAGGGCAGGGAGGGGAAAAACTGTTTTTT | CASSPLGQGGEKLFF
TRBJ1-1 | NA | TRBV7-2 | NA | TGTGCCAGCAGCCCAAGGGGACCAACGGGGACTGAAGCTTTCTTT | CASSPRGPTGTEAFF
TRBJ2-7 | few | TRBV10-1 | TRBD2 | TGCGCCAGCAGTATAGGGACTAGCAGCGAGCAGTACTTC | CASSIGTSSEQYF
TRBJ2-1 | NA | TRBV9 | TRBD2 | TGTGCCAGCAGCCATCCACAGCGGGAGGAACCCTACAATGAGCAGTTCTTC | CASSHPQREEPYNEQFF
TRBJ2-7 | NA | TRBV14 | TRBD2 | TGTGCCAGCAGTCGGCGGACTAGCGGGAGGACGGACCATTACGAGCAGTACTTC | CASSRRTSGRTDHYEQYF
TRBJ1-2 | NA | TRBV28 | NA | TGTGCCAGCAGACCAAGTGGGGATGGCTACACCTTC | CASRPSGDGYTF
TRBJ1-2 | NA | TRBV6-1 | NA | TGTGCCAGCAGTGATTACGGGGGTAACTATGGCTACACCTTC | CASSDYGGNYGYTF
TRBJ2-7 | NA | TRBV7-3 | TRBD1 | TGTGCCAGCAGCCCCGGACAGGGGCCCTACGAGCAGTACTTC | CASSPGQGPYEQYF
TRBJ2-2 | NA | TRBV6-1 | TRBD1 | TGTGCCAGCAGTGCCGGGACAGGGGTTTTTCCCGGGGAGCTGTTTTTT | CASSAGTGVFPGELFF
TRBJ1-4 | once | TRBV7-2 | NA | TGTGCCAGCAGCTTCACAACTAATGAAAAACTGTTTTTT | CASSFTTNEKLFF
TRBJ2-7 | NA | TRBV15 | TRBD1 | TGTGCCACCAGCAGGGACAGGTCCTACGAGCAGTACTTC | CATSRDRSYEQYF
TRBJ1-2 | NA | TRBV7-2 | TRBD1 | TGTGCCAGCAGCTTAACAGGGGGTGGCTACACCTTC | CASSLTGGGYTF
TRBJ2-7 | NA | TRBV7-8 | TRBD1 | TGTGCCAGCAGCTTAGGGGGACAGGGGAGCTCCTACGAGCAGTACTTC | CASSLGGQGSSYEQYF
TRBJ2-1 | NA | TRBV25-1 | NA | TGTGCCAGCAGCCCTGGGAATAACAATGAGCAGTTCTTC | CASSPGNNNEQFF
TRBJ2-5 | once | TRBV29-1 | NA | TGCAGCGTCGGACTAAGATACCAAGAGACCCAGTACTTC | CSVGLRYQETQYF